This T cell receptor beta chain was sequenced during a study of OX40 agonist ivuxolimab in advanced cancers. The table lists this clone with a few counts. The protocol was immunoSEQ multiplex PCR, while the TCRdb copy is restricted to in-frame clones and leaves out a portion. This sample has around 70,000 clones, with approximately 83% found just once. Material: CD4+ or CD8+ T cells sorted from blood, obtained in a trial of the OX40 agonist ivuxolimab. The clonotype was recovered from an adult with an advanced solid tumor such as melanoma, head and neck, liver or kidney cancer.

DNA of the CDR3: TGCGCCAGCAGCAAACCGGGGGGAAGGAATGAGCAGTTCTTC. Translated, it gives CASSKPGGRNEQFF. J is TRBJ2-1 and V is TRBV4-1, with 7 bases matching TRBD2. The V gene's germline CDR1 is MGHRA and CDR2 YSYEKL. CDR3 length equals 14 residues. Unmatched junction bases numbered 8, after V lost 5 bases and J lost 7 bases.